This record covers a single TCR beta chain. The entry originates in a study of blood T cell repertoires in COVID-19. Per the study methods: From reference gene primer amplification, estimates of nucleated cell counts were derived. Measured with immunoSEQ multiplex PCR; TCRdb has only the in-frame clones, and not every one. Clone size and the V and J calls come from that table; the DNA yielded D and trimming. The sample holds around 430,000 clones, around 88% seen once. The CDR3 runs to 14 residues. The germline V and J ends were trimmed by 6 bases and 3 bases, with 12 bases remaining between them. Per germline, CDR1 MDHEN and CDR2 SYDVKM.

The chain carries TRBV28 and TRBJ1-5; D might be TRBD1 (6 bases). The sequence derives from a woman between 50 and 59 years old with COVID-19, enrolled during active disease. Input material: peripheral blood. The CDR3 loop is CASRSDRPNQPQHF. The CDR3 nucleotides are TGTGCCAGCAGGTCTGACAGGCCCAATCAGCCCCAGCATTTT.